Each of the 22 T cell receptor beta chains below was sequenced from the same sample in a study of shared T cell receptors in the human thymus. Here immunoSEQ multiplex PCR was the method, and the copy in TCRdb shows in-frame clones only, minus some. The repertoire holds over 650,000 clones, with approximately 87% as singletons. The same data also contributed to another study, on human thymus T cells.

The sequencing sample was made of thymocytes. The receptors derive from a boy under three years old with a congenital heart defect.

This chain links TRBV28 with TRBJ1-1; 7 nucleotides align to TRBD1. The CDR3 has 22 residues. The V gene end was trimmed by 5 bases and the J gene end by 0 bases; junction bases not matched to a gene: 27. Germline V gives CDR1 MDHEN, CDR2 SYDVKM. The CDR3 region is CASSHFGDSEFAFGRMNTEAFF. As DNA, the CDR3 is TGTGCCAGCAGTCATTTTGGGGACAGCGAGTTTGCCTTCGGTCGAATGAACACTGAAGCTTTCTTT.

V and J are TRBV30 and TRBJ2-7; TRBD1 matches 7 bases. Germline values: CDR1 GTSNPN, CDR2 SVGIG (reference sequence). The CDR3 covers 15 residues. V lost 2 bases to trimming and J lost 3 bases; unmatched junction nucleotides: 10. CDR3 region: CAWSPTGERYYEQYF. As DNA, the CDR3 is TGTGCCTGGAGTCCTACAGGGGAGCGCTACTACGAGCAGTACTTC.

The CDR3 nucleotides are TGTGCCAGCAGCATAAACAGGGCTGGTAATGAAAAACTGTTTTTT. Translated: CASSINRAGNEKLFF. This chain links TRBV6-5 with TRBJ1-4, with a weak D call TRBD1 (6 bases). Looked up from germline, CDR1 is MNHEY and CDR2 is SVGAGI. The CDR3 runs to 15 residues. The V gene lost 6 bases and the J gene lost 4 bases, with 15 bases spanning the gap.

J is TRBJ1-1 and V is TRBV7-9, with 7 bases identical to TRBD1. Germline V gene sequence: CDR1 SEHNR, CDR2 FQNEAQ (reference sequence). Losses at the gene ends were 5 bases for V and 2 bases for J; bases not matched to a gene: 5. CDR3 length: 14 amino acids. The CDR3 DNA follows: TGTGCCAGCAGCAGGGGGACAGCTAACACTGAAGCTTTCTTT. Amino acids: CASSRGTANTEAFF. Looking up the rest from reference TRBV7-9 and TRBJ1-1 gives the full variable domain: DTGVSQNPRHKITKRGQNVTFRCDPISEHNRLYWYRQTLGQGPEFLTYFQNEAQLEKSRLLSDRFSAERPKGSFSTLEIQRTEQGDSAMYLCASSRGTANTEAFFGQGTRLTVV.

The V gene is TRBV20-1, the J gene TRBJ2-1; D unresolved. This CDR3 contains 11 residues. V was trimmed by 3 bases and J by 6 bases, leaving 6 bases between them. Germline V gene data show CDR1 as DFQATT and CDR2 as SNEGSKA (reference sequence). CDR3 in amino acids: CSASRVNEQFF. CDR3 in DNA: TGCAGTGCTAGCCGAGTCAATGAGCAGTTCTTC.

CDR3: CASSRNRETAGGYTF. Here the CDR3 DNA reads TGTGCCAGCAGCCGAAATAGAGAGACCGCCGGGGGCTACACCTTC. The V and J genes are TRBV9 and TRBJ1-2; D not certain. V dropped 4 bases and J dropped 8 bases, with 21 bases sitting between them. CDR3 length: 15 amino acids. Germline lookup yields CDR1 SGDLS and CDR2 YYNGEE.

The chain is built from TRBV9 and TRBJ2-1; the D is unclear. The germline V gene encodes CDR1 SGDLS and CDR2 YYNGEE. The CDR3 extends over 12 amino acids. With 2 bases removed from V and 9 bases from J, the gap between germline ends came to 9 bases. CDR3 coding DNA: TGTGCCAGCAGCGTCCCCAACGGTGAGCAGTTCTTC. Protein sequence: CASSVPNGEQFF.

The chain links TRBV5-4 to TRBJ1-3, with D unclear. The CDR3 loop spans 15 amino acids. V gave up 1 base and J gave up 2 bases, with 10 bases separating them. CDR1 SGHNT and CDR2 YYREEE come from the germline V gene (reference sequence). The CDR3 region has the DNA TGTGCCAGCAGCTTGTTTACAGCCCCTGGAAACACCATATATTTT. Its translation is CASSLFTAPGNTIYF. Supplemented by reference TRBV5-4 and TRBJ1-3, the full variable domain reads ETGVTQSPTHLIKTRGQQVTLRCSSQSGHNTVSWYQQALGQGPQFIFQYYREEENGRGNFPPRFSGLQFPNYSSELNVNALELDDSALYLCASSLFTAPGNTIYFGEGSWLTVV.

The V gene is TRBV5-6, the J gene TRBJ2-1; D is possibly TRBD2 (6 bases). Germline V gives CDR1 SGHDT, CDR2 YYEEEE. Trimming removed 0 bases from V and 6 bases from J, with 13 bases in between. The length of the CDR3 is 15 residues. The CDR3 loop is CASSLVSTSSNEQFF. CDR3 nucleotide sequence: TGTGCCAGCAGCTTGGTGAGTACTAGCAGCAATGAGCAGTTCTTC.

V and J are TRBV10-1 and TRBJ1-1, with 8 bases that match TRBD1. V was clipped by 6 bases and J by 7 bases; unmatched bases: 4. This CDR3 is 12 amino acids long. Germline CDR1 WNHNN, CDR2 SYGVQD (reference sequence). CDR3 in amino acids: CASRDRDGEAFF. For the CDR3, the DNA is TGCGCCAGCAGGGACAGGGACGGTGAAGCTTTCTTT.

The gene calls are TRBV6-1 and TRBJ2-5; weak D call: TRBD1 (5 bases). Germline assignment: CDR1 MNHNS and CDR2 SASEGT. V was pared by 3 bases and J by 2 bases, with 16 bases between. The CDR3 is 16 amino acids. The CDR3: CASSEFLDTSQETQYF. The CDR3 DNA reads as TGTGCCAGCAGTGAGTTTTTGGACACCTCACAAGAGACCCAGTACTTC.

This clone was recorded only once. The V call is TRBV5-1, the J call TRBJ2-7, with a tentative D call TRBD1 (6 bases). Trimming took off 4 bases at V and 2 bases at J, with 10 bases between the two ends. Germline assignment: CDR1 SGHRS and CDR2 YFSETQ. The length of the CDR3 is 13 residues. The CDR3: CASSTDRPYEQYF. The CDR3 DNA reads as TGCGCCAGCAGCACCGACAGGCCCTACGAGCAGTACTTC.

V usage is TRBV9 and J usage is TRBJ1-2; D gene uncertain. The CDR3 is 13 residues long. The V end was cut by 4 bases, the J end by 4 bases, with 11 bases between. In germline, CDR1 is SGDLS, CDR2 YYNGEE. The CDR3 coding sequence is TGTGCCAGCAGCTCAGCATCGGGCTATGGCTACACCTTC. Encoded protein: CASSSASGYGYTF.

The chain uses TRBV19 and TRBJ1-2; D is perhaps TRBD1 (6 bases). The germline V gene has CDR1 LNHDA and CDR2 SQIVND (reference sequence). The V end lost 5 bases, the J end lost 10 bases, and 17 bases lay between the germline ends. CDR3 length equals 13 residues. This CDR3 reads CASSPSGTRVYTF. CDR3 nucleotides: TGTGCCAGTAGTCCATCAGGGACAAGGGTCTACACCTTC.

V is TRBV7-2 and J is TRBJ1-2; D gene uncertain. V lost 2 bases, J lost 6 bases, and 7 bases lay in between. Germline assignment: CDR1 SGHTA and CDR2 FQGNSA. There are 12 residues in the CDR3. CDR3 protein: CASSLSRDGYTF. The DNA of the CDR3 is TGTGCCAGCAGCTTAAGTCGGGATGGCTACACCTTC.

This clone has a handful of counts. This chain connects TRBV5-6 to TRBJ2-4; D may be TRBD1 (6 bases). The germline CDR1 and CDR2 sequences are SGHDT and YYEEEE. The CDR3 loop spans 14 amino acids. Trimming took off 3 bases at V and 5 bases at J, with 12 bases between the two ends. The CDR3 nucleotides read TGTGCCAGCAGCTCTCACAGGGTGGAAAACATTCAGTACTTC. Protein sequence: CASSSHRVENIQYF.

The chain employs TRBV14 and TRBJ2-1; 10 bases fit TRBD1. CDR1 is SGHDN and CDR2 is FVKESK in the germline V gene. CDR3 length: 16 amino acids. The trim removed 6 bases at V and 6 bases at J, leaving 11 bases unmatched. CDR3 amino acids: CASSKTGTGVLNEQFF. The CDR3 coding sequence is TGTGCCAGCAGTAAGACCGGGACAGGGGTCCTCAATGAGCAGTTCTTC.

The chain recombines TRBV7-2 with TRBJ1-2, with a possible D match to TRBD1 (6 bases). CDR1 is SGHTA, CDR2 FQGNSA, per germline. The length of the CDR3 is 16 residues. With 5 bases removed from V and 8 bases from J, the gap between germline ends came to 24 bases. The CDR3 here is CASSLNQSGGAGGYTF. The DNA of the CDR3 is TGTGCCAGCAGCCTAAACCAGTCGGGGGGCGCGGGAGGCTACACCTTC.

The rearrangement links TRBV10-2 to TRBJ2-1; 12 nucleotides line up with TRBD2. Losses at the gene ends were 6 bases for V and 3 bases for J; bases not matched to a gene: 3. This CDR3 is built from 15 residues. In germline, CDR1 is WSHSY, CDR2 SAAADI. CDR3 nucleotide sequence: TGCGCCAGCAGACTAGCGGGGGGTTACTACAATGAGCAGTTCTTC. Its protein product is CASRLAGGYYNEQFF.

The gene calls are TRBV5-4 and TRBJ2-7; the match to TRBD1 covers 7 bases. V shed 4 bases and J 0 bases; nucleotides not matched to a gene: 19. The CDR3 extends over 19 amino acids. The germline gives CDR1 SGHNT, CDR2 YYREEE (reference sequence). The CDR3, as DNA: TGTGCCAGCAGCCATAGTCGAAGAGACAGGGATCTATACTCCTACGAGCAGTACTTC. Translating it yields CASSHSRRDRDLYSYEQYF.

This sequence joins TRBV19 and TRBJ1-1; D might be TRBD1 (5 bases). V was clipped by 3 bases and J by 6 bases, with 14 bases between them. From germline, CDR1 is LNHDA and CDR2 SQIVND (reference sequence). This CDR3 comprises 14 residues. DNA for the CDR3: TGTGCCAGTAGTATCAGGGCCCAAAGTGCTGAAGCTTTCTTT. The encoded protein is CASSIRAQSAEAFF.

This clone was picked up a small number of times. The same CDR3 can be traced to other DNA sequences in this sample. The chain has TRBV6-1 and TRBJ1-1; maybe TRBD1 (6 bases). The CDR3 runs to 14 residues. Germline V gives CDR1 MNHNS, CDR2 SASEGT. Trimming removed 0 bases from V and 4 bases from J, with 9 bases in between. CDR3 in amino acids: CASSEARGGTEAFF. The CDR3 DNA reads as TGTGCCAGCAGTGAAGCGCGAGGGGGCACTGAAGCTTTCTTT.